The 3 T cell receptor beta chains reported below all come from one sample, sequenced in a study of chemoradiotherapy in HPV16-positive cancers. Profiled with immunoSEQ multiplex PCR; TCRdb holds only in-frame clones, not every one. The sample shows 15,000 or so clones, 90% to 95% of them seen only once. Sequenced material: blood, taken from a patient who underwent chemoradiotherapy. The receptors stem from a human donor with HPV-associated anogenital cancer.

J is TRBJ2-7 and V is TRBV29-1; TRBD1 or TRBD2 may be the D gene (5 bases each). Trimming left V 7 bases short and J 0 bases short, with 13 bases between. CDR3 length: 13 residues. In germline, CDR1 is SQVTM, CDR2 ANQGSEA. CDR3 region: CSAKWGRSYEQYF. The CDR3 DNA sequence: TGCAGCGCCAAATGGGGACGCTCCTACGAGCAGTACTTC.

The rearrangement uses TRBV2 and TRBJ2-1; D possibly corresponds to TRBD1 (6 bases). In germline, CDR1 is SNHLY, CDR2 FYNNEI. The CDR3 runs 13 residues. Between the trimmed V and J ends, which lost 7 bases and 3 bases, there was a span of 10 bases. This CDR3 reads CASTQDSYNEQFF. CDR3 in DNA: TGTGCCAGCACCCAGGACAGCTACAATGAGCAGTTCTTC.

The table lists this clone with a few counts. This chain links TRBV27 with TRBJ1-1; the D gene is possibly TRBD1 (6 bases). This CDR3 contains 14 residues. V was clipped by 3 bases and J by 4 bases, with 12 bases between them. CDR1 is MNHEY and CDR2 is SMNVEV in the germline V gene (reference sequence). The CDR3 DNA sequence: TGTGCCAGCAGTTTCCAGGGGAAATTCACTGAAGCTTTCTTT. Its translation is CASSFQGKFTEAFF.